The present T cell receptor (beta chain) was sequenced within a study of vaccination effects on CD4 cells after COVID-19. Study-wide results and caveats: Late post-vaccination, clones induced by infection and those induced by vaccine underwent marked clonal contraction.

Germline lookup yields CDR1 LGHNT and CDR2 FRNRAP. The CDR3 has 13 residues. V was cut by 6 bases and J by 2 bases, with 9 bases left in between. Here immunoSEQ multiplex PCR was the method, and the copy in TCRdb shows in-frame clones only, minus some. The repertoire has about 48,000 clones, over 60% of them found once; the top ten carry about 16%. Sequencing followed a ViraFEST assay step that expanded antigen-specific CD4+ T cells with viral peptide pools. An approximately ten-day culture period preceded the isolation of CD4+ T cells. Two doses of BNT162b2 or mRNA-1273 vaccine were administered to participants. The authors replaced half the medium with IL-2 medium on days 3 and 7. As regards this clone: Antigen specificity is unknown.

This chain joins TRBV12-5 and TRBJ2-3, with D hard to call. The sequence derives from a human donor who received a COVID-19 vaccine. The source material was CD4+ T cells from PBMCs cultured with HCoV-OC43 spike peptides, sampled after COVID-19 vaccination. The subset was: HCoV-OC43 spike overlapping peptide pool stimulation. Here the CDR3 reads CASGSTYTDTQYF. CDR3 nucleotide sequence: TGTGCTAGTGGGTCCACCTACACAGATACGCAGTATTTT.